The rows below give T cell receptor beta chains drawn from one sample of a study of graft-versus-host responses after intestinal transplantation. The assay was immunoSEQ multiplex PCR, and TCRdb's table has in-frame clones only and misses some. The top ten clones hold roughly 0.37% of a sample with approximately 90,000 clones, around 93% of them seen once. Which antigens these TCRs recognize remains unknown. Sequencing used unstimulated CD8+ T cells sorted from spleen or lymph node cells, obtained before transplant. The source of these receptors is a human donor who was the organ donor for an intestinal transplant. Each CDR3 is given with its conserved first and last residue. Each record gives: D gene, V gene, clone size, J gene, CDR3 protein, CDR3 DNA. A D gene is named only where the DNA matches it firmly. The size field is filled for only some rows; it gives once, few, many or a size class.

d_gene: TRBD1; v_gene: TRBV11-2; abundance: -; j_gene: TRBJ2-5; CDR3aa: CASSQGQGGSGTQYF; CDR3nt: TGTGCCAGCAGCCAAGGACAGGGTGGATCCGGGACCCAGTACTTC
d_gene: TRBD1; v_gene: TRBV13; abundance: -; j_gene: TRBJ2-7; CDR3aa: CASSSPGQGAYEQYF; CDR3nt: TGTGCCAGCAGCTCCCCGGGACAGGGAGCCTACGAGCAGTACTTC
d_gene: -; v_gene: TRBV6-6; abundance: -; j_gene: TRBJ2-2; CDR3aa: CASRYLGDTGELFF; CDR3nt: TGTGCCAGCCGGTACCTAGGGGACACCGGGGAGCTGTTTTTT
d_gene: TRBD1; v_gene: TRBV7-9; abundance: -; j_gene: TRBJ1-3; CDR3aa: CASSPPLDRAFSGNTIYF; CDR3nt: TGTGCCAGCAGCCCCCCTCTGGACAGGGCCTTCTCTGGAAACACCATATATTTT
d_gene: -; v_gene: TRBV7-2; abundance: -; j_gene: TRBJ2-2; CDR3aa: CASSFDSGELFF; CDR3nt: TGTGCCAGCAGCTTTGATAGCGGGGAGCTGTTTTTT
d_gene: -; v_gene: TRBV5-1; abundance: -; j_gene: TRBJ1-2; CDR3aa: CASTPDWGPANYGYTF; CDR3nt: TGCGCCAGCACTCCCGATTGGGGCCCAGCTAACTATGGCTACACCTTC
d_gene: TRBD2; v_gene: TRBV4-1; abundance: -; j_gene: TRBJ2-1; CDR3aa: CASSQDMGLANEQFF; CDR3nt: TGCGCCAGCAGCCAAGATATGGGACTAGCTAATGAGCAGTTCTTC
d_gene: -; v_gene: TRBV19; abundance: -; j_gene: TRBJ2-7; CDR3aa: CASSIGGSYEQYF; CDR3nt: TGTGCCAGTAGTATCGGCGGTTCCTACGAGCAGTACTTC
d_gene: -; v_gene: TRBV15; abundance: once; j_gene: TRBJ1-2; CDR3aa: CATSIGRPYGYTF; CDR3nt: TGTGCCACCAGCATAGGCAGGCCCTATGGCTACACCTTC
d_gene: TRBD1; v_gene: TRBV10-2; abundance: -; j_gene: TRBJ1-1; CDR3aa: CATKGRDSDRNTEAFF; CDR3nt: TGCGCCACCAAGGGCCGGGACAGTGACAGAAACACTGAAGCTTTCTTT
d_gene: TRBD1; v_gene: TRBV13; abundance: -; j_gene: TRBJ2-7; CDR3aa: CASSSRTGDPGQYF; CDR3nt: TGTGCCAGCAGTTCCCGGACAGGAGATCCTGGGCAGTACTTC
d_gene: -; v_gene: TRBV7-9; abundance: -; j_gene: TRBJ1-1; CDR3aa: CASSLGGTHTEAFF; CDR3nt: TGTGCCAGCAGCTTAGGCGGGACCCACACTGAAGCTTTCTTT
d_gene: TRBD2; v_gene: TRBV5-1; abundance: -; j_gene: TRBJ2-1; CDR3aa: CASSRPLAGGLNEQFF; CDR3nt: TGCGCCAGCAGCAGGCCCCTAGCGGGGGGGCTGAATGAGCAGTTCTTC
d_gene: TRBD1; v_gene: TRBV4-1; abundance: -; j_gene: TRBJ2-1; CDR3aa: CASSPPGQGARSSYNEQFF; CDR3nt: TGCGCCAGCAGCCCACCGGGACAGGGCGCCCGGAGCTCCTACAATGAGCAGTTCTTC
d_gene: TRBD2; v_gene: TRBV19; abundance: -; j_gene: TRBJ2-7; CDR3aa: CATRSGGSYEQYF; CDR3nt: TGTGCCACCCGTAGCGGGGGATCCTACGAGCAGTACTTC
d_gene: -; v_gene: TRBV5-1; abundance: -; j_gene: TRBJ2-1; CDR3aa: CASSFLHILGAGGQFF; CDR3nt: TGCGCCAGCAGCTTCTTACACATCCTTGGGGCCGGGGGGCAGTTCTTC
d_gene: TRBD2; v_gene: TRBV4-1; abundance: -; j_gene: TRBJ2-1; CDR3aa: CASSLNLRGANNEQFF; CDR3nt: TGCGCCAGCAGCCTCAATTTGCGGGGGGCCAACAATGAGCAGTTCTTC
d_gene: TRBD2; v_gene: TRBV29-1; abundance: -; j_gene: TRBJ2-3; CDR3aa: CSVEDSMRGGGPADTQYF; CDR3nt: TGCAGCGTTGAAGACTCGATGAGAGGCGGGGGGCCCGCAGATACGCAGTATTTT
d_gene: -; v_gene: TRBV15; abundance: -; j_gene: TRBJ2-1; CDR3aa: CATSSAGDEQFF; CDR3nt: TGTGCCACCAGTTCAGCAGGGGATGAGCAGTTCTTC
d_gene: TRBD2; v_gene: TRBV7-3; abundance: -; j_gene: TRBJ2-3; CDR3aa: CASSQSGSADTQYF; CDR3nt: TGTGCCAGCAGCCAGAGCGGGAGCGCAGATACGCAGTATTTT
d_gene: -; v_gene: TRBV29-1; abundance: -; j_gene: TRBJ2-3; CDR3aa: CSVTTSGDTQYF; CDR3nt: TGCAGCGTCACTACTAGTGGGGATACGCAGTATTTT
d_gene: -; v_gene: TRBV2; abundance: -; j_gene: TRBJ1-2; CDR3aa: CASSELGYTF; CDR3nt: TGTGCCAGCAGTGAACTTGGCTACACCTTC
d_gene: TRBD2; v_gene: TRBV7-9; abundance: -; j_gene: TRBJ2-1; CDR3aa: CASSVTSGGNEQFF; CDR3nt: TGTGCCAGCAGCGTCACTAGCGGGGGCAATGAGCAGTTCTTC
d_gene: -; v_gene: TRBV13; abundance: -; j_gene: TRBJ2-5; CDR3aa: CASSLRGTQYF; CDR3nt: TGTGCCAGCAGCTTACGGGGGACCCAGTACTTC
d_gene: TRBD2; v_gene: TRBV7-8; abundance: once; j_gene: TRBJ2-7; CDR3aa: CASSVSSGGTYEQYF; CDR3nt: TGTGCCAGCAGCGTTAGTAGCGGGGGGACTTACGAGCAGTACTTC
d_gene: TRBD2; v_gene: TRBV6-5; abundance: -; j_gene: TRBJ2-2; CDR3aa: CASSYGLATGELFF; CDR3nt: TGTGCCAGCAGTTATGGACTAGCCACCGGGGAGCTGTTTTTT
d_gene: TRBD2; v_gene: TRBV6-5; abundance: once; j_gene: TRBJ2-3; CDR3aa: CASTKTGGPTDTQYF; CDR3nt: TGTGCCAGCACAAAAACGGGGGGACCCACAGATACGCAGTATTTT
d_gene: -; v_gene: TRBV29-1; abundance: -; j_gene: TRBJ2-5; CDR3aa: CSVDGGRETQYF; CDR3nt: TGCAGCGTTGACGGGGGGCGGGAGACCCAGTACTTC
d_gene: TRBD1; v_gene: TRBV4-2; abundance: -; j_gene: TRBJ2-7; CDR3aa: CASSQRQGSYEQYF; CDR3nt: TGTGCCAGCAGCCAACGACAGGGAAGCTACGAGCAGTACTTC
d_gene: TRBD2; v_gene: TRBV19; abundance: -; j_gene: TRBJ2-1; CDR3aa: CASTRTSGDNEQFF; CDR3nt: TGTGCCAGTACTAGGACTAGCGGCGACAATGAGCAGTTCTTC
d_gene: -; v_gene: TRBV19; abundance: few; j_gene: TRBJ2-1; CDR3aa: CASSIVGGGHNEQFF; CDR3nt: TGTGCCAGTAGTATAGTAGGGGGGGGGCACAATGAGCAGTTCTTC
d_gene: -; v_gene: TRBV27; abundance: once; j_gene: TRBJ2-7; CDR3aa: CASSQAGGIYEQYF; CDR3nt: TGTGCCAGCAGTCAGGCAGGAGGGATCTACGAGCAGTACTTC
d_gene: -; v_gene: TRBV19; abundance: -; j_gene: TRBJ2-5; CDR3aa: CASSTFTQETQYF; CDR3nt: TGTGCCAGTAGCACCTTCACACAAGAGACCCAGTACTTC
d_gene: -; v_gene: TRBV4-2; abundance: -; j_gene: TRBJ2-4; CDR3aa: CASSHAGVETKNIQYF; CDR3nt: TGTGCCAGCAGCCATGCAGGGGTGGAGACCAAAAACATTCAGTACTTC
d_gene: -; v_gene: TRBV7-6; abundance: -; j_gene: TRBJ2-7; CDR3aa: CASSQGKLYSYEQYF; CDR3nt: TGTGCCAGCAGCCAGGGGAAACTATACTCCTACGAGCAGTACTTC
d_gene: -; v_gene: TRBV6-1; abundance: -; j_gene: TRBJ1-5; CDR3aa: CASSEAGGAGQPQHF; CDR3nt: TGTGCCAGCAGTGAAGCGGGCGGGGCCGGGCAGCCCCAGCATTTT
d_gene: -; v_gene: TRBV6-5; abundance: -; j_gene: TRBJ2-1; CDR3aa: CAPFASRYNEQFF; CDR3nt: TGTGCCCCCTTCGCGTCCCGGTACAATGAGCAGTTCTTC
d_gene: -; v_gene: TRBV9; abundance: -; j_gene: TRBJ2-3; CDR3aa: CASSVVMGAGTDTQYF; CDR3nt: TGTGCCAGCAGCGTAGTGATGGGGGCGGGCACAGATACGCAGTATTTT
d_gene: -; v_gene: TRBV5-1; abundance: -; j_gene: TRBJ2-7; CDR3aa: CASSFDTNYEQYF; CDR3nt: TGCGCCAGCAGCTTCGACACAAACTACGAGCAGTACTTC
d_gene: -; v_gene: TRBV9; abundance: -; j_gene: TRBJ2-2; CDR3aa: CASSVAVSGELFF; CDR3nt: TGTGCCAGCAGCGTAGCGGTATCCGGGGAGCTGTTTTTT
d_gene: TRBD2; v_gene: TRBV27; abundance: -; j_gene: TRBJ2-5; CDR3aa: CASGRAGGVAETQYF; CDR3nt: TGTGCCAGCGGCCGGGCGGGGGGCGTTGCGGAGACCCAGTACTTC